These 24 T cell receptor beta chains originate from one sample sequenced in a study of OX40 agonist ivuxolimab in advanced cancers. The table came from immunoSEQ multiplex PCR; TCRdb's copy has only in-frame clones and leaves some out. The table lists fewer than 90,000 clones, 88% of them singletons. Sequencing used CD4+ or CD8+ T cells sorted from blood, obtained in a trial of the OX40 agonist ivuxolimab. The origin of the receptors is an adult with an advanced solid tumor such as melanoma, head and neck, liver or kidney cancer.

The CDR3 DNA is TGTGCCAGCAGTTACTCGAATAGGGGAAGAGGAGAAGCTTTCTTT. Protein product: CASSYSNRGRGEAFF. The chain links TRBV6-6 to TRBJ1-1; the D gene is possibly TRBD1 (5 bases). Deletions cut 0 bases from V and 8 bases from J, with 16 bases between. The CDR3 is 15 residues long. Germline CDR1 reads MNHNY; CDR2 reads SVGAGI (reference sequence).

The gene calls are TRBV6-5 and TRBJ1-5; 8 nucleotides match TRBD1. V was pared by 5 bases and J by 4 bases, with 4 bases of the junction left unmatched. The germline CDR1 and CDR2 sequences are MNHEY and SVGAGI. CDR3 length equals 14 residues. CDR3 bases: TGTGCCAGCAGTCACACAGGGGGGAATCAGCCCCAGCATTTT. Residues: CASSHTGGNQPQHF.

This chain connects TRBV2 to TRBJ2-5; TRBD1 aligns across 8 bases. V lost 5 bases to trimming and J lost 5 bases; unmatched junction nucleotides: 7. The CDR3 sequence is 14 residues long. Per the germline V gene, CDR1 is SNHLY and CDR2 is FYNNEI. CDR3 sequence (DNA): TGTGCCAGCAGTTCCGGGACAGGTGGGGAGACCCAGTACTTC. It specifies CASSSGTGGETQYF. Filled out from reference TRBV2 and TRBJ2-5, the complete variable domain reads EPEVTQTPSHQVTQMGQEVILRCVPISNHLYFYWYRQILGQKVEFLVSFYNNEISEKSEIFDDQFSVERPDGSNFTLKIRSTKLEDSAMYFCASSSGTGGETQYFGPGTRLLVL.

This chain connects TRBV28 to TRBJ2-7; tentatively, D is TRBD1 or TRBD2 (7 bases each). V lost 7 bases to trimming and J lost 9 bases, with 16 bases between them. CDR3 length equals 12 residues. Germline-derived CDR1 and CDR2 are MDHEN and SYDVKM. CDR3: CASTSGGAGQYF. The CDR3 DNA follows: TGTGCCAGCACCTCAGGGGGGGCAGGGCAGTACTTC.

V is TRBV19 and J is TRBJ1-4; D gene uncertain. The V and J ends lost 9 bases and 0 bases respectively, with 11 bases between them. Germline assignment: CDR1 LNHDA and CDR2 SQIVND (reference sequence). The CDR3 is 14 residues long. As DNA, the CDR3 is TGTGCCAGCCAGACGGAAGCAACTAATGAAAAACTGTTTTTT. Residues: CASQTEATNEKLFF.

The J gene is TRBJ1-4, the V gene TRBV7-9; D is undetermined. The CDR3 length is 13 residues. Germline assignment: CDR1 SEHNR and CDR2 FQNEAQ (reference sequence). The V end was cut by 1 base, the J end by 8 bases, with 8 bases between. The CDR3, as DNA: TGTGCCAGCAGCTTAGGGGGTGGGGAAAAACTGTTTTTT. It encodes CASSLGGGEKLFF. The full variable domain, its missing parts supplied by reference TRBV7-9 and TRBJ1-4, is DTGVSQNPRHKITKRGQNVTFRCDPISEHNRLYWYRQTLGQGPEFLTYFQNEAQLEKSRLLSDRFSAERPKGSFSTLEIQRTEQGDSAMYLCASSLGGGEKLFFGSGTQLSVL.

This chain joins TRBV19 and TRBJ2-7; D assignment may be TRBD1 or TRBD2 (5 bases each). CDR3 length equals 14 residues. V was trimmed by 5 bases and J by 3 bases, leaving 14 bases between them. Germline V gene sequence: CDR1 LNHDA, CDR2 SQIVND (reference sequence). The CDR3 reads CASSALGRLYEQYF. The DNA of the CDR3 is TGTGCCAGTAGTGCCTTGGGACGCCTCTACGAGCAGTACTTC.

In DNA, the CDR3 is TGTGCCAGCAGTCGACAGGGGAACTATGGCTACACCTTC. It translates to CASSRQGNYGYTF. The V gene is TRBV6-5, the J gene TRBJ1-2; 8 positions agree with TRBD1. Trimming removed 5 bases from V and 2 bases from J; junction bases left unmatched: 1. CDR1 and CDR2 from the germline V gene are MNHEY and SVGAGI. This CDR3 region has 13 residues.

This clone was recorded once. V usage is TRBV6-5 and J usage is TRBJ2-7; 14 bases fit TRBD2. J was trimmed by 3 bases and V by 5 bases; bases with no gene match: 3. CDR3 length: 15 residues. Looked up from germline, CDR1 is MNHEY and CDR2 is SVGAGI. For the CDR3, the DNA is TGTGCCAGCAGTCGGACTAGCGGGGGGATCTACGAGCAGTACTTC. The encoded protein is CASSRTSGGIYEQYF.

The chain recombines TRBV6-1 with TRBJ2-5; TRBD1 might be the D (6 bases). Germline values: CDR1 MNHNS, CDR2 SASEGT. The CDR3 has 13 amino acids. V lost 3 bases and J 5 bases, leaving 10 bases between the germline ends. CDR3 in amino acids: CASSEQGWETQYF. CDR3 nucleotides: TGTGCCAGCAGTGAGCAGGGGTGGGAGACCCAGTACTTC.

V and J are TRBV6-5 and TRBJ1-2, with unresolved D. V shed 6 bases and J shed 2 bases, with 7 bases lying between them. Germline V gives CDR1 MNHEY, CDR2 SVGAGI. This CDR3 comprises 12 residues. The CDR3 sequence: CASRQQNYGYTF. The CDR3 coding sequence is TGTGCCAGCAGGCAACAGAACTATGGCTACACCTTC.

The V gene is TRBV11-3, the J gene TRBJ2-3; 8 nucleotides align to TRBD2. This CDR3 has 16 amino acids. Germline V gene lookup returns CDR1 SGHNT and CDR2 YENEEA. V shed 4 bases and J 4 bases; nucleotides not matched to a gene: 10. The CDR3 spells CASSYKAGEGPDTQYF. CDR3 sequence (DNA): TGTGCCAGCAGCTATAAAGCGGGAGAGGGGCCAGATACGCAGTATTTT.

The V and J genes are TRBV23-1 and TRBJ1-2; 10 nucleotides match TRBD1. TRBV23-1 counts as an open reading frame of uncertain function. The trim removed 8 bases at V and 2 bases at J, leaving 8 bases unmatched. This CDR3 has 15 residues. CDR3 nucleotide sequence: TGCGCCAGCGGCTTCGGGACAGGGGAAAACTATGGCTACACCTTC. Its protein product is CASGFGTGENYGYTF.

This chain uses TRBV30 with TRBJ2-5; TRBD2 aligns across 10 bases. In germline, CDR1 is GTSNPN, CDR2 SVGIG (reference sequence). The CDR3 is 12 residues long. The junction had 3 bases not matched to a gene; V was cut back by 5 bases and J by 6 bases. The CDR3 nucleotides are TGTGCCTGGTCTAGCGGGAGAAAGACCCAGTACTTC. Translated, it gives CAWSSGRKTQYF.

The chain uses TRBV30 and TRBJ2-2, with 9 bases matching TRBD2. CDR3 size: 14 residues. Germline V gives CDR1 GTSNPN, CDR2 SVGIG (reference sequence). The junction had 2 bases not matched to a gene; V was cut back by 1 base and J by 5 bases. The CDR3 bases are TGTGCCTGGAGTGGGCTAGCGGGGACCGGGGAGCTGTTTTTT. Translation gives CAWSGLAGTGELFF.

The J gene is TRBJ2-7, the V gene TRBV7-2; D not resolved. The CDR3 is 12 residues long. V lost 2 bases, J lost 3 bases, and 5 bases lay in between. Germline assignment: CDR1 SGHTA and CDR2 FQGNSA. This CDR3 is CASSLSSYEQYF. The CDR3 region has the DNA TGTGCCAGCAGCTTAAGTAGCTACGAGCAGTACTTC. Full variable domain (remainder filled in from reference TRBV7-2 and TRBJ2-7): GAGVSQSPSNKVTEKGKDVELRCDPISGHTALYWYRQSLGQGLEFLIYFQGNSAPDKSGLPSDRFSAERTGGSVSTLTIQRTQQEDSAVYLCASSLSSYEQYFGPGTRLTVT.

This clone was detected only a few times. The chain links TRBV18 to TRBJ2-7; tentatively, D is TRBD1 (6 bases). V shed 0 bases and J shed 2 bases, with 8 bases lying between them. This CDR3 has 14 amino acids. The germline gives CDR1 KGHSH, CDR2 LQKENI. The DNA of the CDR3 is TGTGCCAGCTCACCACCTACAGGGACCTACGAGCAGTACTTC. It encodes CASSPPTGTYEQYF.

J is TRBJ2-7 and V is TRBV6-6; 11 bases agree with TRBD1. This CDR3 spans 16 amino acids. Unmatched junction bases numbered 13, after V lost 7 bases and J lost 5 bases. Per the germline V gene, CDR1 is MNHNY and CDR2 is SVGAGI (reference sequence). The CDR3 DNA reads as TGTGCCAGCACTTCCGGTTGGGACAGGGGGAGGGACGAGCAGTACTTC. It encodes CASTSGWDRGRDEQYF.

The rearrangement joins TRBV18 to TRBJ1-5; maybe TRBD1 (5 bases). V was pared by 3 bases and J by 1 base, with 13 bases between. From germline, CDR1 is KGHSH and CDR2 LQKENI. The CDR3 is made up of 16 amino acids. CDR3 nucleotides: TGTGCCAGCTCACCGTCGGGACGGAACAGCAATCAGCCCCAGCATTTT. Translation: CASSPSGRNSNQPQHF.

The CDR3 region has the DNA TGCGCCAGCAGCTTGGTTAGCCATTATTCCTACGAGCAGTACTTC. Protein product: CASSLVSHYSYEQYF. This chain links TRBV5-1 with TRBJ2-7; no definite D call. The CDR3 extends over 15 amino acids. CDR1 and CDR2 (germline): SGHRS, YFSETQ. The ends were cut back, 0 bases at V and 1 base at J, with 11 bases in the middle.

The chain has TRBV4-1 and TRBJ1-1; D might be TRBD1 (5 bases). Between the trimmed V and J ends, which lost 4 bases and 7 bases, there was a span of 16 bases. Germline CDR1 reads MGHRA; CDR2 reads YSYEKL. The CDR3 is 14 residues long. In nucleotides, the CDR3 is TGCGCCAGCAGCCCAACGGCACAGGTAGTTGAAGCTTTCTTT. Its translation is CASSPTAQVVEAFF.

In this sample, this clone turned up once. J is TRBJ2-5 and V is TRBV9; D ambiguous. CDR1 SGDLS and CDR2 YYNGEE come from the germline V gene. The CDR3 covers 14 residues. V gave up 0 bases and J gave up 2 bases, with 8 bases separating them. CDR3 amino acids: CASSVGMGQETQYF. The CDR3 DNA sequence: TGTGCCAGCAGCGTAGGGATGGGGCAAGAGACCCAGTACTTC.

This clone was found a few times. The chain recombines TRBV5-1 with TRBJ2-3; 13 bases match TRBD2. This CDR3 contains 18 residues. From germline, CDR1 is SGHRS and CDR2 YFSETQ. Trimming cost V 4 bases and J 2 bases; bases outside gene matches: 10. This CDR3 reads CASSPGLAGVGDTDTQYF. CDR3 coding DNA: TGCGCCAGCAGCCCTGGACTAGCGGGAGTTGGTGACACAGATACGCAGTATTTT.

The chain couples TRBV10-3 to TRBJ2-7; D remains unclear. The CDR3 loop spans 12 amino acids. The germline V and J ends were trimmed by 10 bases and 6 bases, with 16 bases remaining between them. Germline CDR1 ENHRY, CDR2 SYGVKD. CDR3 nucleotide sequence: TGTGCCAGCAAGCCCCCAGCTGGCGAGCAGTACTTC. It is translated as CASKPPAGEQYF.